The 20 T cell receptor beta chains presented below share a single source sample, sequenced in a study of beta chain features in type 1 diabetes. What was sequenced were expressed TCRB transcripts, since all of the isolated RNA had been reverse transcribed. The assay was immunoSEQ multiplex PCR, and TCRdb's table has in-frame clones only and misses some. The table records tens of thousands of clones, nearly 70% of them present only once. Specimen: Tregs from blood. The receptor source for this set is a woman between 35 and 50 years old in good health.

This clone was detected a few times. The chain combines TRBV29-1 with TRBJ1-1; 9 nucleotides agree with TRBD1. The CDR3 sequence is 15 residues long. Germline loops: CDR1 SQVTM, CDR2 ANQGSEA. With 6 bases clipped from V and 4 bases from J, the junction kept 12 bases outside the gene matches. CDR3 in DNA: TGCAGCGTGTCGGGACAGGGAAGAGGTGGCACTGAAGCTTTCTTT. Its protein product is CSVSGQGRGGTEAFF.

CDR3 loop: CASSWDRALNEKLFF. The CDR3 DNA is TGTGCCAGCAGCTGGGACAGAGCCCTTAATGAAAAACTGTTTTTT. J is TRBJ1-4 and V is TRBV7-9, with 7 nucleotides matching TRBD1. The CDR3 runs to 15 residues. Per germline, CDR1 SEHNR and CDR2 FQNEAQ (reference sequence). The junction had 6 bases not matched to a gene; V was cut back by 4 bases and J by 4 bases. The variable domain in full, with the rest retrieved from reference TRBV7-9 and TRBJ1-4, is DTGVSQNPRHKITKRGQNVTFRCDPISEHNRLYWYRQTLGQGPEFLTYFQNEAQLEKSRLLSDRFSAERPKGSFSTLEIQRTEQGDSAMYLCASSWDRALNEKLFFGSGTQLSVL.

This clone occurred once. The chain is built from TRBV7-2 and TRBJ1-1; possibly TRBD1 for D (5 bases). Trimming stripped 1 base from V and 6 bases from J, with 12 bases between. The CDR3 totals 14 residues. The germline V gene encodes CDR1 SGHTA and CDR2 FQGNSA. CDR3 sequence: CASSLVYPGAEAFF. Written as DNA, the CDR3 is TGTGCCAGCAGCTTAGTTTATCCGGGGGCTGAAGCTTTCTTT.

This CDR3 reads CASSLSGGNQPQHF. The DNA of the CDR3 is TGTGCCAGCAGCTTATCCGGGGGTAATCAGCCCCAGCATTTT. The chain uses TRBV11-2 and TRBJ1-5; tentatively, D is TRBD1 (5 bases). Trimming stripped 2 bases from V and 4 bases from J, with 9 bases between. This CDR3 is 14 amino acids long. CDR1 is SGHAT and CDR2 is FQNNGV in the germline V gene. Full variable domain (rest looked up from reference TRBV11-2 and TRBJ1-5): EAGVAQSPRYKIIEKRQSVAFWCNPISGHATLYWYQQILGQGPKLLIQFQNNGVVDDSQLPKDRFSAERLKGVDSTLKIQPAKLEDSAVYLCASSLSGGNQPQHFGDGTRLSIL.

The V call is TRBV27, the J call TRBJ1-4; TRBD1 aligns across 8 bases. Germline lookup yields CDR1 MNHEY and CDR2 SMNVEV (reference sequence). The CDR3 totals 16 residues. V gave up 2 bases and J gave up 7 bases; unmatched junction bases: 9. The CDR3 spells CASSLATGGWVEKLFF. DNA of the CDR3: TGTGCCAGCAGTTTAGCCACAGGGGGTTGGGTTGAAAAACTGTTTTTT. The full variable domain, its missing parts supplied by reference TRBV27 and TRBJ1-4, is EAQVTQNPRYLITVTGKKLTVTCSQNMNHEYMSWYRQDPGLGLRQIYYSMNVEVTDKGDVPEGYKVSRKEKRNFPLILESPSPNQTSLYFCASSLATGGWVEKLFFGSGTQLSVL.

The table lists this clone with a few counts. The V gene is TRBV29-1, the J gene TRBJ2-5; 7 bases are a match to TRBD2. Germline values: CDR1 SQVTM, CDR2 ANQGSEA. This CDR3 is 13 amino acids long. The junction had 9 bases not matched to a gene; V was cut back by 4 bases and J by 7 bases. In DNA form, the CDR3 reads TGCAGCGTTGGCCAGGTGCCGGGGGGGACCCAGTACTTC. It translates to CSVGQVPGGTQYF. The whole variable domain, filled in from reference TRBV29-1 and TRBJ2-5, reads SAVISQKPSRDICQRGTSLTIQCQVDSQVTMMFWYRQQPGQSLTLIATANQGSEATYESGFVIDKFPISRPNLTFSTLTVSNMSPEDSSIYLCSVGQVPGGTQYFGPGTRLLVL.

Only a few counts were recorded for this clone. The chain has TRBV2 and TRBJ2-5, with 10 bases lining up with TRBD2. J was trimmed by 4 bases and V by 6 bases; bases with no gene match: 8. Germline V gives CDR1 SNHLY, CDR2 FYNNEI. The CDR3 is made up of 15 amino acids. CDR3 coding DNA: TGTGCCAGCAGGTCTAGCGGGGGTTCGAGAGAGACCCAGTACTTC. Amino acid sequence: CASRSSGGSRETQYF.

The CDR3 protein is CASGRTGGYEQYF. CDR3 DNA: TGTGCCAGCGGAAGGACAGGGGGCTACGAGCAGTACTTC. The rearrangement joins TRBV7-8 to TRBJ2-5, with 10 bases identical to TRBD1. The J call could be wrong; TRBJ2-7 is a better fit for the DNA end. CDR1 is SGHVS and CDR2 is FQNEAQ in the germline V gene. The CDR3 has 13 amino acids.

This clone turned up a few times. The chain uses TRBV7-9 and TRBJ2-5, with 7 bases aligning to TRBD2. CDR3 length: 14 amino acids. Per germline, CDR1 SEHNR and CDR2 FQNEAQ (reference sequence). V lost 4 bases and J lost 4; bases outside the gene matches: 6. The CDR3 sequence: CASSSIGGGETQYF. The CDR3 DNA reads TGTGCCAGCAGCTCCATCGGCGGGGGAGAGACCCAGTACTTC.

The genes are TRBV7-2 and TRBJ2-2; maybe TRBD2 (6 bases). CDR1 is SGHTA and CDR2 is FQGNSA in the germline V gene. This CDR3 comprises 15 residues. Trimming removed 0 bases at V and 1 base at J, with 6 bases between. Here the CDR3 DNA reads TGTGCCAGCAGCTTAGCGGGGGGGAACACCGGGGAGCTGTTTTTT. Protein: CASSLAGGNTGELFF.

This clone was found once. This chain connects TRBV2 to TRBJ2-1; D is perhaps TRBD1 (5 bases). The germline V gene encodes CDR1 SNHLY and CDR2 FYNNEI. This CDR3 region has 13 residues. The ends were cut back, 6 bases at V and 3 bases at J, with 9 bases in the middle. CDR3 amino acids: CASRLGLYNEQFF. The CDR3 coding sequence is TGTGCCAGCAGGCTGGGGCTCTACAATGAGCAGTTCTTC.

This chain uses TRBV5-1 with TRBJ2-7, with D perhaps TRBD1 (5 bases). This CDR3 is 14 amino acids long. V was clipped by 0 bases and J by 1 base, with 8 bases between them. Per the germline V gene, CDR1 is SGHRS and CDR2 is YFSETQ. In nucleotides, the CDR3 is TGCGCCAGCAGCTTGGCAGGGTCATCCTACGAGCAGTACTTC. Translation gives CASSLAGSSYEQYF.

The V gene is TRBV29-1, the J gene TRBJ1-2, with D unclear. This CDR3 is built from 11 residues. Germline lookup yields CDR1 SQVTM and CDR2 ANQGSEA. Trimming took off 3 bases at V and 8 bases at J, with 10 bases between the two ends. The CDR3 reads CSVELGSGYTF. CDR3 DNA sequence: TGCAGCGTTGAGCTAGGGAGCGGCTACACCTTC.

This chain connects TRBV7-9 to TRBJ1-5, with TRBD1 matching over 8 bases. Losses at the gene ends were 5 bases for V and 5 bases for J; bases not matched to a gene: 5. The CDR3 covers 14 residues. Looked up from germline, CDR1 is SEHNR and CDR2 is FQNEAQ (reference sequence). DNA for the CDR3: TGTGCCAGCAGCGCGACAGGGGTCTATCAGCCCCAGCATTTT. The encoded protein is CASSATGVYQPQHF. The full variable domain, completed using reference TRBV7-9 and TRBJ1-5, is DTGVSQNPRHKITKRGQNVTFRCDPISEHNRLYWYRQTLGQGPEFLTYFQNEAQLEKSRLLSDRFSAERPKGSFSTLEIQRTEQGDSAMYLCASSATGVYQPQHFGDGTRLSIL.

The genes are TRBV7-2 and TRBJ2-3; 9 bases align to TRBD2. Unmatched junction bases numbered 13, after V lost 1 base and J lost 8 bases. This CDR3 region has 17 residues. Germline CDR1 SGHTA, CDR2 FQGNSA. CDR3 in DNA: TGTGCCAGCAGCTTAGTACCCAGCGGGGGGCTAATGGGTACGCAGTATTTT. Protein sequence: CASSLVPSGGLMGTQYF.

This chain connects TRBV6-5 to TRBJ2-1; TRBD2 agrees at 11 bases. V trimming: 0 bases; J trimming: 11 bases; junction bases outside the gene matches: 6. In germline, CDR1 is MNHEY, CDR2 SVGAGI. This CDR3 is built from 15 residues. CDR3 amino acids: CASSYSTSGGAKQFF. CDR3 coding DNA: TGTGCCAGCAGTTACTCAACTAGCGGGGGCGCGAAGCAGTTCTTC.

This sequence joins TRBV4-1 and TRBJ1-2, with TRBD1 matching 7 bases. This CDR3 spans 15 amino acids. With 0 bases clipped from V and 8 bases from J, the junction kept 9 bases outside the gene matches. Germline lookup yields CDR1 MGHRA and CDR2 YSYEKL. CDR3 DNA sequence: TGCGCCAGCAGCCAAGATTTTGGACAGGTGAGGGGCTACACCTTC. Translated, it gives CASSQDFGQVRGYTF.

J is TRBJ2-7 and V is TRBV13, with 7 bases fitting TRBD1. V was clipped by 5 bases and J by 2 bases; unmatched bases: 12. Per germline, CDR1 PRHDT and CDR2 FYEKMQ (reference sequence). The CDR3 contains 16 residues. CDR3 in amino acids: CASSLSKRQGAYEQYF. CDR3 nucleotide sequence: TGTGCCAGCAGCCTTTCGAAGAGACAGGGTGCCTACGAGCAGTACTTC.

A few counts support this clone. The rearrangement links TRBV7-2 to TRBJ1-4; D is uncertain. CDR1 and CDR2 (germline): SGHTA, FQGNSA. V lost 5 bases and J 2 bases, leaving 12 bases between the germline ends. CDR3 length: 15 amino acids. Here the CDR3 reads CASSMRAVTNEKLFF. The DNA of the CDR3 is TGTGCCAGCAGCATGAGGGCTGTTACTAATGAAAAACTGTTTTTT.

This sequence joins TRBV10-3 and TRBJ2-7; TRBD1 matches 9 bases. V gave up 8 bases and J gave up 3 bases; unmatched junction bases: 2. The CDR3 is 12 amino acids. Germline CDR1 is ENHRY and CDR2 is SYGVKD. In DNA form, the CDR3 reads TGTGCCATCGGGACAGGGAGCTACGAGCAGTACTTC. This translates into CAIGTGSYEQYF.